The next 23 T cell receptor beta chains were all read from a single sample in a study of blood T cell repertoires in COVID-19. Sequenced by immunoSEQ multiplex PCR; TCRdb stores in-frame clones only, minus some. The repertoire holds 55,000 to 75,000 clones, with around 91% as singletons. Sequenced material: peripheral blood. The source of these receptors is a human donor in a cohort sampled during active COVID-19.

This chain uses TRBV12-2 with TRBJ1-2; the table's D call, TRBD1, has no DNA check behind it. TRBV12-2 is a documented pseudogene. The CDR3 consists of 13 residues. The CDR3 region has the DNA TGTGCAAGTCGCCTCCGGGACAGCTATGGCTACACCTTC. Amino acid sequence: CASRLRDSYGYTF.

The rearrangement links TRBV19 to TRBJ1-1; 7 bases match TRBD1. The CDR3 contains 14 residues. V lost 7 bases to trimming and J lost 0 bases; unmatched junction nucleotides: 5. Germline V gene lookup returns CDR1 LNHDA and CDR2 SQIVND (reference sequence). CDR3 DNA: TGTGCCAGTAAGAGGGGGCAGGTGAACACTGAAGCTTTCTTT. Its translation is CASKRGQVNTEAFF.

The chain employs TRBV11-2 and TRBJ2-7; 9 bases align to TRBD1. J lost 6 bases, V lost 5 bases, and 14 bases had no gene match. The CDR3 runs 16 residues. CDR1 is SGHAT, CDR2 FQNNGV, per germline. CDR3 amino acids: CASSSATGGASREQYF. The CDR3 region has the DNA TGTGCCAGCAGCAGTGCTACAGGGGGCGCCTCTCGCGAGCAGTACTTC. Complete variable domain (other parts from reference TRBV11-2 and TRBJ2-7): EAGVAQSPRYKIIEKRQSVAFWCNPISGHATLYWYQQILGQGPKLLIQFQNNGVVDDSQLPKDRFSAERLKGVDSTLKIQPAKLEDSAVYLCASSSATGGASREQYFGPGTRLTVT.

The chain recombines TRBV7-2 with TRBJ2-7; 9 bases are shared with TRBD1. V shed 3 bases and J 2 bases; nucleotides not matched to a gene: 2. Germline V gene sequence: CDR1 SGHTA, CDR2 FQGNSA. The CDR3 is made up of 14 amino acids. DNA for the CDR3: TGTGCCAGCAGCTTCCGGGACAGGGCCTACGAGCAGTACTTC. Protein: CASSFRDRAYEQYF.

The rearrangement links TRBV27 to TRBJ1-1; the D gene is possibly TRBD1 (6 bases). The CDR3 covers 13 residues. The germline CDR1 and CDR2 sequences are MNHEY and SMNVEV (reference sequence). V gave up 6 bases and J gave up 4 bases, with 12 bases separating them. CDR3 DNA: TGTGCCAGCAGCCGTGGACAGCCCACTGAAGCTTTCTTT. Protein: CASSRGQPTEAFF.

This sequence joins TRBV11-2 and TRBJ2-1, with 7 bases fitting TRBD2. Germline CDR1 is SGHAT and CDR2 is FQNNGV. This CDR3 is built from 15 residues. V gave up 8 bases and J gave up 5 bases; unmatched junction bases: 12. The CDR3 bases are TGTGCCAGCCTTCCGCGGGGGACCCCCCACAATGAGCAGTTCTTC. This translates into CASLPRGTPHNEQFF.

V and J are TRBV30 and TRBJ2-7; maybe TRBD2 (7 bases). The germline V gene encodes CDR1 GTSNPN and CDR2 SVGIG (reference sequence). V gave up 3 bases and J gave up 3 bases, with 18 bases separating them. This CDR3 is built from 15 residues. Here the CDR3 DNA reads TGTGCCTGGAGCGGGAGGACAGTTTCCTTCTACGAGCAGTACTTC. Its protein product is CAWSGRTVSFYEQYF.

The rearrangement links TRBV18 to TRBJ2-6, with D possibly matching TRBD1 (5 bases). The germline CDR1 and CDR2 sequences are KGHSH and LQKENI. This CDR3 comprises 17 residues. The ends were cut back, 5 bases at V and 1 base at J, with 15 bases in the middle. The CDR3 DNA reads TGTGCCAGCTCAGTCACAGGAGAACTTTCTGGGGCCAACGTCCTGACTTTC. Translation gives CASSVTGELSGANVLTF.

This clone has only a few counts. The V call is TRBV10-3, the J call TRBJ2-7; TRBD2 aligns across 8 bases. The germline gives CDR1 ENHRY, CDR2 SYGVKD. CDR3 length: 17 amino acids. The ends lost 0 bases at V and 1 base at J; junction bases unmatched: 8. The CDR3, as DNA: TGTGCCATCAGTGAGTCTCCGGCAGGCGGGGGGTCCTACGAGCAGTACTTC. Translating it yields CAISESPAGGGSYEQYF.

This clone came up once. This rearrangement joins TRBV25-1 to TRBJ2-7; D remains ambiguous. The CDR3 has 11 amino acids. V gave up 7 bases and J gave up 5 bases, with 9 bases separating them. The germline CDR1 and CDR2 sequences are MGHDK and SYGVNS. CDR3: CASIRGDEQYF. CDR3 DNA: TGTGCCAGCATCCGAGGAGACGAGCAGTACTTC.

This sequence joins TRBV4-3 and TRBJ2-1; 13 bases line up with TRBD2. Per germline, CDR1 LGHNA and CDR2 YSLEER. With 4 bases clipped from V and 2 bases from J, the junction kept 8 bases outside the gene matches. The CDR3 covers 18 residues. CDR3 loop: CASSPTRLAGGPYNEQFF. DNA of the CDR3: TGCGCCAGCAGCCCGACTCGACTAGCGGGGGGCCCCTACAATGAGCAGTTCTTC.

J is TRBJ2-7 and V is TRBV6-2 or TRBV6-3, with 7 bases that match TRBD2. The CDR3 is made up of 18 amino acids. Germline V CDR1 and CDR2: MNHEY, SVGEGT. Losses at the gene ends were 5 bases for V and 4 bases for J; bases not matched to a gene: 20. In DNA, the CDR3 is TGTGCCAGCAGTGACCTGCGGACTAGGACCACAATCAAATACGAGCAGTACTTC. It yields the protein CASSDLRTRTTIKYEQYF.

The chain couples TRBV4-1 to TRBJ1-5; 8 bases map to TRBD1. CDR3 length: 15 residues. Germline loops: CDR1 MGHRA, CDR2 YSYEKL. V trimming: 1 base; J trimming: 5 bases; junction bases outside the gene matches: 4. CDR3 coding DNA: TGCGCCAGCAGCCAAGGGGCAGGGGGCGATCAGCCCCAGCATTTT. The encoded protein is CASSQGAGGDQPQHF.

The genes are TRBV7-3 and TRBJ2-7; TRBD2 is a possible D gene (6 bases). V was shortened by 2 bases and J by 6 bases, with 14 bases between the two germline ends. CDR3 length equals 14 residues. The germline gives CDR1 SGHTA, CDR2 FQGTGA. The CDR3 bases are TGTGCCAGCAGCTTACAAGCGGGCGGCGGCGAGCAGTACTTC. It encodes CASSLQAGGGEQYF.

The chain uses TRBV29-1 and TRBJ1-2; perhaps TRBD1 as D (6 bases). Germline values: CDR1 SQVTM, CDR2 ANQGSEA. Trimming cost V 8 bases and J 2 bases, with 15 bases left between them. This CDR3 has 13 amino acids. CDR3 sequence reads: CSTRKGENYGYTF. CDR3 bases: TGCAGCACCCGGAAGGGGGAGAACTATGGCTACACCTTC.

This rearrangement joins TRBV27 to TRBJ2-7; 10 bases are a match to TRBD1. This CDR3 contains 15 residues. CDR1 MNHEY and CDR2 SMNVEV come from the germline V gene (reference sequence). The V and J ends lost 3 bases and 2 bases, in that order; junction bases with no gene match: 4. CDR3 bases: TGTGCCAGCAGTTTCTTGACAGGGGGCGCCTACGAGCAGTACTTC. Residues: CASSFLTGGAYEQYF.

This chain joins TRBV28 and TRBJ1-5; D is perhaps TRBD1 (5 bases). The germline CDR1 and CDR2 sequences are MDHEN and SYDVKM. CDR3 size: 16 residues. Trimming pared 3 bases from V and 1 base from J, leaving 13 bases between. Here the CDR3 DNA reads TGTGCCAGCAGTTTGAGGGAGGCAGGGAGCAATCAGCCCCAGCATTTT. Its translation is CASSLREAGSNQPQHF.

This chain joins TRBV6-2 or TRBV6-3 and TRBJ1-5; no reliable D call. This CDR3 is built from 14 residues. Germline V CDR1 and CDR2: MNHEY, SVGEGT. The V end was cut by 2 bases, the J end by 3 bases, with 8 bases between. The CDR3 region has the DNA TGTGCCAGCAGTTACCGGGTAGCCAATCAGCCCCAGCATTTT. Translation gives CASSYRVANQPQHF.

This chain joins TRBV2 and TRBJ1-5; D may be TRBD1 (5 bases). CDR3 size: 14 residues. With 3 bases removed from V and 5 bases from J, the gap between germline ends came to 11 bases. Germline V gene sequence: CDR1 SNHLY, CDR2 FYNNEI. CDR3: CASSDTGEYQPQHF. CDR3 in DNA: TGTGCCAGCAGTGACACAGGAGAGTATCAGCCCCAGCATTTT.

CDR3 nucleotide sequence: TGTGCCAGCAGCCCCGTCGTTAACTATGGCTACACCTTC. Translation gives CASSPVVNYGYTF. The V and J genes are TRBV3-1 (or the pseudogene TRBV3-2) and TRBJ1-2, with no clear D. The V end lost 4 bases, the J end lost 1 base, and 7 bases lay between the germline ends. The V gene's germline CDR1 is LGHDT and CDR2 YNNKEL (reference sequence). CDR3 length equals 13 residues.

The V gene is TRBV5-6, the J gene TRBJ1-1, with a weak D call TRBD1 (5 bases). Germline CDR1 and CDR2: SGHDT and YYEEEE. Deletions cut 4 bases from V and 8 bases from J, with 12 bases between. The CDR3 has 12 amino acids. The CDR3 sequence is CASSLGAGEAFF. The CDR3 bases are TGTGCCAGCAGCCTAGGGGCAGGCGAAGCTTTCTTT.

The genes are TRBV11-3 and TRBJ1-1; D perhaps matches TRBD1 (6 bases). Germline CDR1 is SGHNT and CDR2 is YENEEA. The CDR3 sequence is 15 residues long. V was trimmed by 3 bases and J by 0 bases, leaving 11 bases between them. The CDR3 reads CASSLGADMNTEAFF. DNA for the CDR3: TGTGCCAGCAGCTTGGGGGCAGATATGAACACTGAAGCTTTCTTT.

The chain is built from TRBV29-1 and TRBJ1-3; D is undetermined. Germline V gene data show CDR1 as SQVTM and CDR2 as ANQGSEA. V lost 4 bases to trimming and J lost 7 bases, with 8 bases between them. The CDR3 length is 11 residues. This chain's CDR3 is CSVGGWNTIYF. The CDR3 DNA reads as TGCAGCGTTGGAGGGTGGAACACCATATATTTT. The full variable domain, completed using reference TRBV29-1 and TRBJ1-3, is SAVISQKPSRDICQRGTSLTIQCQVDSQVTMMFWYRQQPGQSLTLIATANQGSEATYESGFVIDKFPISRPNLTFSTLTVSNMSPEDSSIYLCSVGGWNTIYFGEGSWLTVV.